This TCR beta chain was identified during a study of Graves' ophthalmopathy and Graves' hyperthyroidism. This clonotype was observed many times. V lost 2 bases and J lost 1, with 15 bases in between. The CDR3 consists of 17 residues. Germline V gene sequence: CDR1 LNHNV, CDR2 YYDKDF (reference sequence). Amplifying from RNA transcripts, the study obtained TCR beta CDR3 regions. After a first-round RT-PCR with HTBI primers, a second-round multiplex PCR was run. TCRdb reprocessed the multiplex PCR reads via MiXCR and lists one record per CDR3 protein. The sample has about 1.2 million distinct CDR3 sequences; about 38% are singletons.

The sample comprised peripheral blood or thyroid tissue (not recorded which). The chain links TRBV15 to TRBJ1-3; D possibly corresponds to TRBD1 (5 bases). The sequence was obtained from an adult man with Graves' hyperthyroidism. In DNA form, the CDR3 reads TGTGCCACCAGCAGATCGCGGGTTGGGGCTTCTGGAAACACCATATATTTT. Protein product: CATSRSRVGASGNTIYF.